Listed below are T cell receptor beta chains from one sample, sequenced in a study of blood T cell repertoires in COVID-19. Data came from immunoSEQ multiplex PCR; TCRdb stores just in-frame clones and leaves some out. The sample has around 58,000 clones, around 78% seen once. Sequencing used peripheral blood. Receptors were obtained from a human donor in a cohort sampled during active COVID-19. Each CDR3 is given with its conserved first and last residue. The order of the fields is CDR3 protein, CDR3 DNA, V gene, clone size, D gene, J gene. D genes are given only for firm matches. The size field is filled for only some rows; it gives once, few, many or a size class.

CASSEGSGTLRDTQYF TGTGCCAGCAGTGAGGGAAGCGGGACTCTCAGAGATACGCAGTATTTT TRBV6-1 NA TRBD2 TRBJ2-3
CASSFRDRVAGELFF TGTGCCAGCAGCTTTCGGGACAGGGTCGCCGGGGAGCTGTTTTTT TRBV7-2 once TRBD1 TRBJ2-2
CAGDSFDRSYNEQFF TGTGCGGGGGACAGTTTTGACCGCTCCTACAATGAGCAGTTCTTC TRBV6-5 NA TRBD1 TRBJ2-1
CASSPRWELYGYTF TGTGCCAGCAGCCCCCGGTGGGAGCTCTATGGCTACACCTTC TRBV3-1/TRBV3-2 few NA TRBJ1-2
CASSSQGGYTF TGTGCCAGCAGTTCTCAGGGTGGCTACACCTTC TRBV6-2/TRBV6-3 NA NA TRBJ1-2
CASSGARTGITGNTIYF TGTGCCAGTAGTGGGGCCCGGACAGGGATAACTGGAAACACCATATATTTT TRBV19 NA TRBD1 TRBJ1-3
CASSLDRGAYGYTF TGTGCCAGCAGCTTAGACAGGGGAGCCTATGGCTACACCTTC TRBV7-2 NA TRBD1 TRBJ1-2
CASSIPGGTNYGYTF TGTGCCAGTAGTATACCCGGGGGGACTAACTATGGCTACACCTTC TRBV19 NA NA TRBJ1-2
CASSRRDVEQYF TGTGCCAGCAGCCGAAGAGATGTGGAGCAGTACTTC TRBV6-2/TRBV6-3 NA NA TRBJ2-7
CASSQVTGLGGELFF TGTGCCAGCAGCCAAGTTACGGGATTGGGTGGGGAGCTGTTTTTT TRBV3-1/TRBV3-2 NA NA TRBJ2-2
CASSLRGSAAQETQYF TGTGCCAGCAGCTTGAGGGGCTCGGCAGCACAAGAGACCCAGTACTTC TRBV5-6 NA NA TRBJ2-5
CSARPGTGVLAKNIQYF TGCAGCGCTCGTCCCGGGACAGGTGTACTAGCCAAAAACATTCAGTACTTC TRBV29-1 once TRBD1 TRBJ2-4
CASSWDRGANYGYTF TGCGCCAGCAGCTGGGACAGGGGAGCTAACTATGGCTACACCTTC TRBV5-1 NA TRBD1 TRBJ1-2
CASSQDSVTEAFF TGCGCCAGCAGCCAAGACAGTGTCACTGAAGCTTTCTTT TRBV4-3 NA NA TRBJ1-1
CASSSDRGHTEAFF TGTGCCAGTAGTTCAGACAGGGGGCACACTGAAGCTTTCTTT TRBV19 NA TRBD1 TRBJ1-1
CASSVRAGREQFF TGTGCCAGCAGCGTGAGAGCGGGGAGGGAGCAGTTCTTC TRBV7-2 NA TRBD2 TRBJ2-1
CASRGTSGGPETQYF TGTGCCAGCCGGGGGACTAGCGGGGGGCCAGAGACCCAGTACTTC TRBV6-5 NA TRBD2 TRBJ2-5
CSAGQGRTEAFF TGCAGCGCTGGACAGGGGAGGACTGAAGCTTTCTTT TRBV29-1 NA TRBD1 TRBJ1-1
CSASLSGGFSYNEQFF TGCAGTGCTAGTCTTAGCGGGGGATTCTCCTACAATGAGCAGTTCTTC TRBV20-1 once TRBD2 TRBJ2-1
CASSRQRRGGELFF TGTGCCAGCAGCCGCCAAAGGAGGGGCGGGGAGCTGTTTTTT TRBV7-9 NA NA TRBJ2-2
CATGQGTDTQYF TGTGCCACCGGACAGGGCACAGATACGCAGTATTTT TRBV24-1 NA TRBD1 TRBJ2-3
CSVVAGYEQYF TGCAGCGTTGTAGCCGGTTACGAGCAGTACTTC TRBV29-1 few NA TRBJ2-7
CASKGVAGANVLTF TGTGCCAGCAAGGGGGTAGCTGGGGCCAACGTCCTGACTTTC TRBV6-4 NA NA TRBJ2-6
CASSVGGQARSEQFF TGCGCCAGCAGCGTGGGGGGACAGGCCCGTAGCGAGCAGTTCTTC TRBV5-1 NA TRBD1 TRBJ2-1
CASRPTSGGYNEQFF TGTGCCAGCAGACCGACTAGCGGGGGCTACAATGAGCAGTTCTTC TRBV5-6 NA TRBD2 TRBJ2-1
CASSGSGGGQPQHF TGTGCCAGCAGCGGATCAGGGGGAGGTCAGCCCCAGCATTTT TRBV5-5 NA TRBD1 TRBJ1-5